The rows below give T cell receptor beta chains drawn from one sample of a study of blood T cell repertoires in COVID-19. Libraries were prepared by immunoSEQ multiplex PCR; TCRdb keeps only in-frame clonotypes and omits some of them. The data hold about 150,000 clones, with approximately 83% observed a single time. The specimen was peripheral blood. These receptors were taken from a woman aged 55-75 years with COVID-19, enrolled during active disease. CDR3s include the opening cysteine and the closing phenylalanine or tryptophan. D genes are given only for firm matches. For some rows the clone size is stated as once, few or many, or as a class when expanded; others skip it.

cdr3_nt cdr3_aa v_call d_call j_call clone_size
TGTGCCAGCAGTCGTCAGGCCTACGAGCAGTACTTC CASSRQAYEQYF TRBV7-2 NA TRBJ2-7 NA
TGTGCCAGCAGTGAAACGGCGGGAAGAGGAGAGACCCAGTACTTC CASSETAGRGETQYF TRBV6-1 NA TRBJ2-5 NA
TGTGCCTACAGCAGCCGGGGCGGGGCCCCGGGCCCTCACGTGAGCTCCTATAATTCACCCCTCCACTTT CAYSSRGGAPGPHVSSYNSPLHF TRBV3-1/TRBV3-2 NA TRBJ1-6 NA
TGCGCCAGCAGCTTTGGGACAGGGGGGAATCAGCCCCAGCATTTT CASSFGTGGNQPQHF TRBV5-1 TRBD1 TRBJ1-5 NA
TGTGCCAGCAGCCAAGTGGCTGCAACTAATGAAAAACTGTTTTTT CASSQVAATNEKLFF TRBV3-1/TRBV3-2 NA TRBJ1-4 NA
TGTGCCAGCTCACCAATTAAAACTGAAGCTTTCTTT CASSPIKTEAFF TRBV18 NA TRBJ1-1 NA
TGTGCCAGCAGCTCCAGCATAGGGACAGGGGGCAGTTTGAAGTACTTC CASSSSIGTGGSLKYF TRBV7-9 TRBD1 TRBJ2-7 few
TGTGCCAGTAGCGAACTAGCGGGCTCCTACGAGCAGTACTTC CASSELAGSYEQYF TRBV19 TRBD2 TRBJ2-7 NA
TGTGCCAGCAGACCGGGGGGGTTTGCTGAAGCTTTCTTT CASRPGGFAEAFF TRBV12-3/TRBV12-4 NA TRBJ1-1 NA
TGTGCCAGCAGAACAGGCTATGGGTGGGTTCAGCCCCAGCATTTT CASRTGYGWVQPQHF TRBV2 NA TRBJ1-5 NA
TGCGCCAGCAGCTTGGGCGGCAGCTCGTGGGGCTACACCTTC CASSLGGSSWGYTF TRBV5-1 NA TRBJ1-2 NA
TGCGCCAGCAGCTTGGGCAGGGTCTCTACTGCCGGGGAGCTGTTTTTT CASSLGRVSTAGELFF TRBV5-1 NA TRBJ2-2 NA
TGTGCCAGCAGTCCCCGACAGAGAAATGAAAAACTGTTTTTT CASSPRQRNEKLFF TRBV25-1 NA TRBJ1-4 NA
TGTGCCAGCAGCGACCCAACCCGGCCCGGGACAGGGGGCGATGAGCAGTTCTTC CASSDPTRPGTGGDEQFF TRBV3-1/TRBV3-2 TRBD1 TRBJ2-1 NA
TGTGCCAGCAGCCCCCGAGGGGGGGGTGCAGATACGCAGTATTTT CASSPRGGGADTQYF TRBV4-2 NA TRBJ2-3 NA